Listed below are T cell receptor beta chains from one sample, sequenced in a study of blood T cell repertoires in COVID-19. This table comes from immunoSEQ multiplex PCR, and its TCRdb copy is limited to in-frame clones, with some not included. Of roughly 250,000 clones detected, around 88% appear once; the ten largest clones hold more than 0.95%. Sequencing used PBMCs or T cells enriched from blood (not recorded which). The receptors derive from a middle-aged woman with acute COVID-19. Each CDR3 is given with its conserved first and last residue. The size entry is marked missing in some rows and otherwise reads once, few, many or a size class.

TRBV7-2	TRBJ2-3	.	CASSLGGLAGEFTDTQYF
TRBV21-1	TRBJ1-2	.	CASSASGTEDNYGYTF
TRBV5-1	TRBJ2-6	.	CASSPGGGALSGANVLTF
TRBV28	TRBJ2-4	.	CASSLRDLSSEYF
TRBV19	TRBJ1-5	.	CASTSPGENQPQHF
TRBV19	TRBJ2-1	once	CASSAIGTSGGGNEQFF
TRBV6-2/TRBV6-3	TRBJ2-6	.	CASSYPGSGANVLTF
TRBV6-5	TRBJ1-1	.	CATNRDSLPRAEAFF
TRBV10-3	TRBJ2-3	.	CAIRSGDPSTDTQYF
TRBV3-1/TRBV3-2	TRBJ2-3	few	CASSAREADTQYF
TRBV24-1	TRBJ2-1	.	CATSDFNSGSSYNEQFF
TRBV3-1/TRBV3-2	TRBJ2-2	.	CASSPGTGTGELFF
TRBV10-3	TRBJ2-7	.	CAISLPGDYEQYF
TRBV28	TRBJ1-2	.	CASSLGGTYGYTF
TRBV10-3	TRBJ2-7	.	CAITTSGFKGEQYF
TRBV18	TRBJ2-1	.	CASSPSLTRTSLHYNEQFF
TRBV7-9	TRBJ1-4	.	CASSLVDVQGFEKLFF
TRBV27	TRBJ2-1	.	CASSRGGSRNEQFF
TRBV5-1	TRBJ2-3	.	CASSLAEVTDTQYF
TRBV5-6	TRBJ1-1	.	CASSFSGGPEAFF
TRBV5-4	TRBJ1-4	.	CASSDRETNEKLFF
TRBV7-3	TRBJ2-3	.	CASSLTSADTQYF
TRBV3-1/TRBV3-2	TRBJ1-5	.	CASSQKGPGQGAGCNQPQHF
TRBV11-3	TRBJ1-2	.	CASSATGRNGYTF
TRBV10-3	TRBJ2-1	.	CAISEWLLLADLYNEQFF
TRBV28	TRBJ2-3	.	CASSFGGTSTDTQYF
TRBV28	TRBJ1-2	.	CASSRLTRGFYGYTF
TRBV11-1	TRBJ1-3	.	CASSRRGGPSGNTIYF
TRBV19	TRBJ2-1	.	CASSTPQGRLF
TRBV10-3	TRBJ2-5	.	CAISDLAGEGQETQYF
TRBV18	TRBJ2-7	few	CASSPVQIYEQYF
TRBV2	TRBJ2-7	.	CASSASAGSIGYF
TRBV19	TRBJ1-1	.	CASSIIDSRNTEAFF
TRBV27	TRBJ1-3	.	CARKGQGFGNTIYF